This is a list of T cell receptor beta chains from one sample in a study of T-cell reconstitution after alpha-beta-depleted transplantation in children. TCRdb reprocessed the PCR reads with MiXCR, giving one entry per CDR3 protein. The sample consists of around 370,000 distinct CDR3 sequences, 10% of them appearing once. Here the sequenced sample was PBMCs from the stem cell graft donor, taken from the stem cell graft. The source of these receptors is a human donor who donated a stem cell graft to a child with acute lymphoblastic leukemia. The CDR3 runs from the conserved cysteine through the conserved F or W. Each record gives: J gene, clone size, V gene, D gene, CDR3 DNA, CDR3 protein. A D gene is named only where the DNA matches it firmly. A clone size is listed for some rows: how often the clone was seen (once, few, many), or a class if it is expanded.

j_gene: TRBJ2-7; abundance: -; v_gene: TRBV12-3/TRBV12-4; d_gene: -; CDR3nt: TGTGCCAGCAGCCGACAGATTACCTACGAGCAGTACTTC; CDR3aa: CASSRQITYEQYF
j_gene: TRBJ2-2; abundance: few; v_gene: TRBV4-1; d_gene: -; CDR3nt: TGCGCCAGCAGACTGGCTCCCCCCACCGGGGAGCTGTTTTTT; CDR3aa: CASRLAPPTGELFF
j_gene: TRBJ2-3; abundance: few; v_gene: TRBV14; d_gene: -; CDR3nt: TGTGCCAGCAGCCACCGACGGCCTAGCACAGATACGCAGTATTTT; CDR3aa: CASSHRRPSTDTQYF
j_gene: TRBJ2-1; abundance: -; v_gene: TRBV4-3; d_gene: TRBD1; CDR3nt: TGCGCCAGCAGCCAAGATTTGGGGACAGGGGCCCATGAGCAGTTCTTC; CDR3aa: CASSQDLGTGAHEQFF
j_gene: TRBJ2-1; abundance: -; v_gene: TRBV20-1; d_gene: -; CDR3nt: TGCAGTGCTAGAGGGCTGGTTCGGAATGAGCAGTTCTTC; CDR3aa: CSARGLVRNEQFF
j_gene: TRBJ2-4; abundance: few; v_gene: TRBV4-3; d_gene: -; CDR3nt: TGCGCCAGCAGCCAAGATCGGGGTTTCGGAAACATTCAGTACTTC; CDR3aa: CASSQDRGFGNIQYF
j_gene: TRBJ1-2; abundance: few; v_gene: TRBV6-6; d_gene: TRBD1; CDR3nt: TGTGCCAGCAGGGCAGGGGGCGCGGGGGGCTACACCTTC; CDR3aa: CASRAGGAGGYTF
j_gene: TRBJ1-1; abundance: few; v_gene: TRBV15; d_gene: TRBD1; CDR3nt: TGTGCCACCAGCAGGGACAGGCTCATGAACACTGAAGCTTTCTTT; CDR3aa: CATSRDRLMNTEAFF
j_gene: TRBJ2-3; abundance: -; v_gene: TRBV4-2; d_gene: TRBD2; CDR3nt: TGTGCCAGCAGCCATTCGCAGCGGGGGCCTAGCGGGAGGAGGACAGATACGCAGTATTTT; CDR3aa: CASSHSQRGPSGRRTDTQYF
j_gene: TRBJ2-3; abundance: once; v_gene: TRBV4-2; d_gene: -; CDR3nt: TGTGCCATCAGCCCTTCCGGGACTTACTTAACCACAGATACGCAGTATTTT; CDR3aa: CAISPSGTYLTTDTQYF
j_gene: TRBJ2-3; abundance: many; v_gene: TRBV7-3; d_gene: -; CDR3nt: TGTGCCAGCAGCGTTAGCGGCCTCACAGATACGCAGTATTTT; CDR3aa: CASSVSGLTDTQYF
j_gene: TRBJ2-3; abundance: many; v_gene: TRBV9; d_gene: TRBD2; CDR3nt: TGTGCCAGCAGCGACGAAGGACTAGTAGCCACAGATACGCAGTATTTT; CDR3aa: CASSDEGLVATDTQYF
j_gene: TRBJ1-5; abundance: few; v_gene: TRBV2; d_gene: TRBD1; CDR3nt: TGTGCCAGCGGAAGGGACAGGGCCAGCAATCAGCCCCAGCATTTT; CDR3aa: CASGRDRASNQPQHF
j_gene: TRBJ2-1; abundance: -; v_gene: TRBV4-3; d_gene: TRBD1; CDR3nt: TGCGCCAGCAGCCAAGAATCCAGGGGGCGGAATGAGCAGTTCTTC; CDR3aa: CASSQESRGRNEQFF
j_gene: TRBJ2-7; abundance: few; v_gene: TRBV5-1; d_gene: -; CDR3nt: TGCGCCAGCAGCTTGGATGGGCAGGGCTCCTACGAGCAGTACTTC; CDR3aa: CASSLDGQGSYEQYF
j_gene: TRBJ2-5; abundance: -; v_gene: TRBV20-1; d_gene: -; CDR3nt: TGCAGTGCTAGAAGGGACCGGGAAGAGACCCAGTACTTC; CDR3aa: CSARRDREETQYF
j_gene: TRBJ2-7; abundance: -; v_gene: TRBV27; d_gene: -; CDR3nt: TGTGCCAGCAGTTTATCGCCGGGGATTGACTACGAGCAGTACTTC; CDR3aa: CASSLSPGIDYEQYF
j_gene: TRBJ2-1; abundance: -; v_gene: TRBV9; d_gene: -; CDR3nt: TGTGCCAGCAGCCCATGGGGTGGGGTCGATGAGCAGTTCTTC; CDR3aa: CASSPWGGVDEQFF
j_gene: TRBJ2-7; abundance: few; v_gene: TRBV5-1; d_gene: TRBD2; CDR3nt: TGCGCCAGCAGCTCGGGACTAGCGGGAGGGCCGAGCTCCTACGAGCAGTACTTC; CDR3aa: CASSSGLAGGPSSYEQYF
j_gene: TRBJ2-7; abundance: few; v_gene: TRBV10-3; d_gene: -; CDR3nt: TGTGCCATCAGCCCCGGAGGGCGATCCTACGAGCAGTACTTC; CDR3aa: CAISPGGRSYEQYF
j_gene: TRBJ2-1; abundance: -; v_gene: TRBV5-1; d_gene: -; CDR3nt: TGCGCCAGCAGCTTAGTGGGGTATGAGCAGTTCTTC; CDR3aa: CASSLVGYEQFF
j_gene: TRBJ2-7; abundance: few; v_gene: TRBV7-9; d_gene: -; CDR3nt: TGTGCCAGCAGCTTAGACTTCAGCGAGCAGTACTTC; CDR3aa: CASSLDFSEQYF
j_gene: TRBJ2-1; abundance: many; v_gene: TRBV4-3; d_gene: TRBD1; CDR3nt: TGCGCCAGCAGCCAAGATCGACAGGGGATTAGTCCCTACAATGAGCAGTTCTTC; CDR3aa: CASSQDRQGISPYNEQFF
j_gene: TRBJ2-7; abundance: -; v_gene: TRBV11-2; d_gene: TRBD2; CDR3nt: TGTGCCAGCAGCCAGACTACTAGCGGGATTCGACCCTACGAGCAGTACTTC; CDR3aa: CASSQTTSGIRPYEQYF
j_gene: TRBJ1-5; abundance: -; v_gene: TRBV15; d_gene: TRBD1; CDR3nt: TGTGCCACCGAGGGGGCGAGTGGTCAGCCCCAGCATTTT; CDR3aa: CATEGASGQPQHF
j_gene: TRBJ2-2; abundance: few; v_gene: TRBV9; d_gene: -; CDR3nt: TGTGCCAGCTCAGACGATGCGGGACACACCGGGGAGCTGTTTTTT; CDR3aa: CASSDDAGHTGELFF
j_gene: TRBJ2-5; abundance: -; v_gene: TRBV5-1; d_gene: TRBD1; CDR3nt: TGCGCCAGCAGCACCGACAGGGGGTTTAGAGGGACCCAGTACTTC; CDR3aa: CASSTDRGFRGTQYF
j_gene: TRBJ2-5; abundance: few; v_gene: TRBV12-3/TRBV12-4; d_gene: -; CDR3nt: TGTGCCAGCAGTTCACAGGGATCCGGACGAGAGACCCAGTACTTC; CDR3aa: CASSSQGSGRETQYF
j_gene: TRBJ2-3; abundance: few; v_gene: TRBV5-1; d_gene: -; CDR3nt: TGCGCCAGCAGCTCCGAGGGGGACACGCAGTATTTT; CDR3aa: CASSSEGDTQYF
j_gene: TRBJ1-4; abundance: -; v_gene: TRBV7-9; d_gene: -; CDR3nt: TGTGCCAGCAGCTTAAATCAGAATAATGAAAAACTGTTTTTT; CDR3aa: CASSLNQNNEKLFF
j_gene: TRBJ2-6; abundance: -; v_gene: TRBV4-2; d_gene: TRBD1; CDR3nt: TGTGCCAGCAGCCAAGATCGAGACAGGGCTGGGGCCAACGTCCTGACTTTC; CDR3aa: CASSQDRDRAGANVLTF
j_gene: TRBJ2-2; abundance: -; v_gene: TRBV12-3/TRBV12-4; d_gene: TRBD2; CDR3nt: TGTGCCAGCAGCTACCGGCTAGCGGCAAACACCGGGGAGCTGTTTTTT; CDR3aa: CASSYRLAANTGELFF
j_gene: TRBJ1-1; abundance: many; v_gene: TRBV7-9; d_gene: -; CDR3nt: TGTGCCAGCAGCCCGACACCTGAAGCTTTCTTT; CDR3aa: CASSPTPEAFF
j_gene: TRBJ1-6; abundance: -; v_gene: TRBV19; d_gene: TRBD1; CDR3nt: TGTGCCAGCGGACAGGCTTTGACTTCACCCCTCCACTTT; CDR3aa: CASGQALTSPLHF
j_gene: TRBJ2-1; abundance: -; v_gene: TRBV7-8; d_gene: TRBD1; CDR3nt: TGTGCCAGCAGCTTAGGACAGGGAGTCGACAATGAGCAGTTCTTC; CDR3aa: CASSLGQGVDNEQFF
j_gene: TRBJ2-5; abundance: -; v_gene: TRBV30; d_gene: -; CDR3nt: TGTGCCTGGAGTGTGTGGCCGCGCCAAGAGACCCAGTACTTC; CDR3aa: CAWSVWPRQETQYF
j_gene: TRBJ2-7; abundance: -; v_gene: TRBV7-2; d_gene: -; CDR3nt: TGTGCCAGCAGCTTAGCAGGGGGTAACTCCTACGAGCAGTACTTC; CDR3aa: CASSLAGGNSYEQYF
j_gene: TRBJ1-5; abundance: few; v_gene: TRBV7-2; d_gene: -; CDR3nt: TGTGCCAGCAGCTTAGGCGGGGGCGGACAGCCCCAGCATTTT; CDR3aa: CASSLGGGGQPQHF
j_gene: TRBJ2-2; abundance: few; v_gene: TRBV7-3; d_gene: TRBD1; CDR3nt: TGTGCCAGCAGCGGACAGGGTGGTATAGAGACCGGGGAGCTGTTTTTT; CDR3aa: CASSGQGGIETGELFF
j_gene: TRBJ2-7; abundance: few; v_gene: TRBV7-3; d_gene: -; CDR3nt: TGTGCCAGCAGCTTAGACCCGTTGACGGTTCCTTACTTC; CDR3aa: CASSLDPLTVPYF
j_gene: TRBJ1-2; abundance: once; v_gene: TRBV28; d_gene: TRBD1; CDR3nt: TGTGCCAGCAGCCAGCCGCCGGGACAGGGGGACCTAAGCTATGGCTACACCTTC; CDR3aa: CASSQPPGQGDLSYGYTF
j_gene: TRBJ2-7; abundance: few; v_gene: TRBV12-3/TRBV12-4; d_gene: TRBD1; CDR3nt: TGTGCCAGCAGTTTTTCGGCAGGGGGCCACGAGCAGTACTTC; CDR3aa: CASSFSAGGHEQYF
j_gene: TRBJ2-1; abundance: -; v_gene: TRBV24-1; d_gene: -; CDR3nt: TGTGCCACCAGTGGAGGATTTACATACAATGAGCAGTTCTTC; CDR3aa: CATSGGFTYNEQFF
j_gene: TRBJ1-1; abundance: few; v_gene: TRBV27; d_gene: -; CDR3nt: TGTGCCAGCAGTTCTATAGAGCTCGGGCAGTTGAACACTGAAGCTTTCTTT; CDR3aa: CASSSIELGQLNTEAFF
j_gene: TRBJ2-5; abundance: -; v_gene: TRBV28; d_gene: TRBD1; CDR3nt: TGTGCCAGCACCCTGGGACAGGAAAAGACCCAGTACTTC; CDR3aa: CASTLGQEKTQYF